This paragraph covers one TCR beta chain sequence. This record belongs to a study of blood T cell repertoires in COVID-19. In the authors' methods: Cell counts per sample came from amplifying reference gene primers. Profiled with immunoSEQ multiplex PCR; TCRdb holds only in-frame clones, not every one. The V and J calls and clone size were taken over from that table, and D and trimming were inferred from the DNA. The sample carries 350,000 to 450,000 clones, roughly 89% recorded once. This CDR3 is built from 12 residues. The germline V gene has CDR1 SEHNR and CDR2 FQNEAQ (reference sequence). V lost 3 bases to trimming and J lost 7 bases, with 7 bases between them.

The rearrangement joins TRBV7-9 to TRBJ1-3, with a weak D call TRBD1 (5 bases). This TCR derives from a woman in her 30s who had recovered from COVID-19. Specimen: PBMCs or T cells enriched from blood (not recorded which). In DNA form, the CDR3 reads TGTGCCAGCAGCTTGGACATCAACACCATATATTTT. It encodes CASSLDINTIYF.